The source of this T cell receptor (beta chain) is a study of blood T cell repertoires in COVID-19. Across the whole study: Material from acute and convalescent COVID-19 was sourced from the United States, Italy and Spain.

Original handling: Amplification from reference gene primers served as the basis for estimated nucleated cell counts. Assay: immunoSEQ multiplex PCR; the TCRdb copy retains only in-frame clones and omits some. That table supplies the V and J calls and clone size; D and trimming were determined from the DNA. This sample yields about 280,000 clones, of which over 80% are seen a single time; over 3.5% belongs to the top ten. The source of this sequence is a woman aged 25 to 39 with acute COVID-19. The sequenced sample was PBMCs or T cells enriched from blood (not recorded which).

This chain's CDR3 is CATSDPTVDNEQFF. CDR3 coding DNA: TGTGCCACCAGTGACCCGACAGTTGACAATGAGCAGTTCTTC. The gene calls are TRBV24-1 and TRBJ2-1; a possible D gene is TRBD1 (5 bases). Trimming took off 4 bases at V and 5 bases at J, with 11 bases between the two ends. This CDR3 spans 14 amino acids. The germline V gene has CDR1 KGHDR and CDR2 SFDVKD.